Here is one TCR beta chain with its context. The genes and germline here are from mouse. The read ends 4 residues before the CDR3 terminus; that terminus is restored from the germline J gene. The source of the sample is a study of CD8+ T cells in alopecia areata. This CDR3 spans 15 amino acids. With 0 bases removed from V and 3 bases from J, the gap between germline ends came to 9 bases. CDR1 FNHDT and CDR2 SITEND come from the germline V gene (reference sequence). TCR sequencing used cDNA made by reverse transcription of extracted RNA. Assay used: immunoSEQ multiplex PCR; TCRdb lists only in-frame clones, some missing. This sample comprises some 110,000 clones, none seen once only.

The gene calls are TRBV19 and TRBJ1-4, with D tentatively TRBD1 (6 bases). Input material: lesional skin. The sequence came from a C3H/HeJ mouse with alopecia areata. The strain is characterized by the MHC haplotype H2-k. The CDR3 DNA, read in part, is TGTGCCAGCAGTATAGCTCAGGGGCCCAACGAA. It specifies CASSIAQGPNE. The whole CDR3 sequence reads CASSIAQGPNERLFF.